This is a list of T cell receptor beta chains from one sample in a study. TCRdb ran MiXCR on the RT-PCR reads and lists one entry per CDR3 protein. The top ten clones hold just over 3.5% of a sample with about 700,000 distinct CDR3 sequences, approximately 15% of them seen once. Source material: memory CD4+ T cells from blood. Receptors originate from a female donor in good health, serving as a healthy control. CDR3s include the opening cysteine and the closing phenylalanine or tryptophan. A D gene is named only where the DNA matches it firmly. Clone size is stated in some rows and not others, as once, few, many or a class when expanded.

few | TRBJ1-5 | TRBD1 | 14 | TRBV4-1 | TGCGCCAGCAGCCTTCGGACAGGGCCCTGGCCCCAGCATTTT | CASSLRTGPWPQHF
few | TRBJ2-1 | TRBD1 | 13 | TRBV19 | TGTGCCAGTAGAGTAGGACAGGCCAATGAGCAGTTCTTC | CASRVGQANEQFF
NA | TRBJ2-3 | NA | 13 | TRBV4-1 | TGCGCCAGCAGCCAGCCGGGACTAGATACGCAGTATTTT | CASSQPGLDTQYF
many | TRBJ2-1 | TRBD2 | 13 | TRBV7-2 | TGTGCCAGCGGGACTAGCGGCCCCAATGAGCAGTTCTTC | CASGTSGPNEQFF
NA | TRBJ2-5 | TRBD2 | 15 | TRBV5-5 | TGTGCCAGCAGCCGGTCTGGGGCTAGCGGAGAGACCCAGTACTTC | CASSRSGASGETQYF
few | TRBJ2-2 | TRBD2 | 18 | TRBV11-2 | TGTGCCAGCAGCCAGAAGGGGATCGGCGGGAGATCCACCGGGGAGCTGTTTTTT | CASSQKGIGGRSTGELFF
NA | TRBJ1-1 | NA | 11 | TRBV30 | TGTGCCTGTCGGAGGAACACTGAAGCTTTCTTT | CACRRNTEAFF
many | TRBJ1-1 | TRBD1 | 14 | TRBV20-1 | TGCAGTGCTCGAAGACAGGGGGGAAACACTGAAGCTTTCTTT | CSARRQGGNTEAFF
NA | TRBJ2-7 | NA | 12 | TRBV3-1 | TGTGCCAGCAGCCAAGGTGCGACCGAGCAGTACTTC | CASSQGATEQYF
few | TRBJ2-7 | NA | 13 | TRBV5-1 | TGCGCCAGCTCGGGCGGGGCCTCCTACGAGCAGTACTTC | CASSGGASYEQYF
few | TRBJ1-5 | TRBD1 | 13 | TRBV15 | TGTTCCATTAAAACAGGGGGGGATCAGCCCCAGCATTTT | CSIKTGGDQPQHF
NA | TRBJ1-5 | TRBD1 | 16 | TRBV2 | TGTGCCAGCAGTGGGACAGGGGGTAGGGGCAATCAGCCCCAGCATTTT | CASSGTGGRGNQPQHF
NA | TRBJ2-5 | NA | 13 | TRBV14 | TGTGCCAGCAGTCAAAATTTCGAAGAGACCCAGTACTTC | CASSQNFEETQYF
NA | TRBJ2-2 | TRBD2 | 18 | TRBV5-1 | TGCGCCAGCAGCATCCTCCCTCTAGCGGGGGGGACCACCGGGGAGCTGTTTTTT | CASSILPLAGGTTGELFF
many | TRBJ1-6 | TRBD1 | 19 | TRBV6-5 | TGTGCCAGCAGTTACTCGAGACAGGGGATCAGCTCCTATAATTCACCCCTCCACTTT | CASSYSRQGISSYNSPLHF
NA | TRBJ2-5 | NA | 14 | TRBV5-6 | TGTGCCAGCAGCCAACCAGGGTGGGGGGAGACCCAGTACTTC | CASSQPGWGETQYF
NA | TRBJ2-7 | NA | 15 | TRBV20-1 | TGCAGTGCTAGAGATTGGGGGGGCGCGAGGGACGAGCAGTACTTC | CSARDWGGARDEQYF
many | TRBJ2-1 | TRBD2 | 15 | TRBV20-1 | TGCAGTGCTAGAGATGGGGCGGGAGCTAGGAATGAGCAGTTCTTC | CSARDGAGARNEQFF
many | TRBJ2-3 | NA | 16 | TRBV7-9 | TGTGCCAGCAGCTCCAACGACGGTGGGGTCACAGATACGCAGTATTTT | CASSSNDGGVTDTQYF
NA | TRBJ2-5 | NA | 12 | TRBV7-2 | TGTGCCAGCAGCTTAGCCTGGGAGACCCAGTACTTC | CASSLAWETQYF
many | TRBJ2-7 | NA | 15 | TRBV18 | TGTGCCAGCTCACTGAGCTTTGGGAGTCCTCACGAGCAGTACTTC | CASSLSFGSPHEQYF
NA | TRBJ2-7 | NA | 14 | TRBV24-1 | TGTGCCACCAGTGACTGGCCCAGTTCCTACGAGCAGTACTTC | CATSDWPSSYEQYF
NA | TRBJ2-5 | TRBD2 | 14 | TRBV20-1 | TGCAGTGCTGTTCCTAGCGGGAGGGGGGAGACCCAGTACTTC | CSAVPSGRGETQYF
NA | TRBJ1-1 | NA | 12 | TRBV7-8 | TGTGCCAGCAGCCCCAATCGTGGGGTTGCTTTCTTT | CASSPNRGVAFF
once | TRBJ2-6 | NA | 18 | TRBV5-1 | TGCGCCAGCAGTGCCTCCTGGGCAGGGAGCTCTGGGGCCAACGTCCTGACTTTC | CASSASWAGSSGANVLTF
many | TRBJ2-7 | TRBD2 | 18 | TRBV7-2 | TGTGCCAGCAGCCTCCAAGGGGGACTAGCGGGCGCTCTGCACGAGCAGTACTTC | CASSLQGGLAGALHEQYF
NA | TRBJ2-3 | TRBD2 | 15 | TRBV29-1 | TGCAGCGTTGACGGAGCGGGAGGGACCCCTTATACGCAGTATTTT | CSVDGAGGTPYTQYF
many | TRBJ2-3 | NA | 15 | TRBV20-1 | TGCAGTGCTCAAGCCCGGGACCTAAAAACAGATACGCAGTATTTT | CSAQARDLKTDTQYF
few | TRBJ2-3 | NA | 10 | TRBV15 | TGTGCCACCGGTAAGGATACGCAGTATTTT | CATGKDTQYF
many | TRBJ2-2 | TRBD1 | 14 | TRBV12-3/TRBV12-4 | TGTGCCAGCAGCGGGACAGGGAGAACCGGGGAGCTGTTTTTT | CASSGTGRTGELFF
many | TRBJ1-2 | NA | 13 | TRBV7-3 | TGTGCCAGCAGCTCGGGCCTTAACTATGGCTACACCTTC | CASSSGLNYGYTF
few | TRBJ2-5 | NA | 17 | TRBV28 | TGTGCCAGCAGTTTGGGGTCTTGGCGGGATCTCCAAGAGACCCAGTACTTC | CASSLGSWRDLQETQYF
many | TRBJ2-1 | TRBD2 | 15 | TRBV20-1 | TGCAGTGCCGCCTCGGGACTAGCGGGAGGGGATGAGCAGTTCTTC | CSAASGLAGGDEQFF
many | TRBJ2-7 | TRBD1 | 14 | TRBV7-9 | TGTGCCAGCAGCCCTCGGACAGGGGAAAGCGAGCAGTACTTC | CASSPRTGESEQYF
NA | TRBJ1-1 | NA | 14 | TRBV5-1 | TGCGCCAGCAGCTTGAGGGCTCTGGGGACTGAAGCTTTCTTT | CASSLRALGTEAFF
few | TRBJ2-7 | NA | 15 | TRBV18 | TGTGCCAGCTCACCCTCTATTGGACAAGACTACGAGCAGTACTTC | CASSPSIGQDYEQYF
NA | TRBJ2-1 | TRBD2 | 17 | TRBV27 | TGTGCCAGCAGGGGACTAGCGGGCCCCAGATTTTACAATGAGCAGTTCTTC | CASRGLAGPRFYNEQFF
many | TRBJ2-1 | NA | 14 | TRBV7-3 | TGTGCCAGCAGCCTACAAGTCGGGGGTAATGAGCAGTTCTTC | CASSLQVGGNEQFF
NA | TRBJ2-2 | TRBD2 | 16 | TRBV7-2 | TGTGCCAGCAGCCGGACTAGCGGGGGGGGCACCGCGGAGCTGTTTTTT | CASSRTSGGGTAELFF
many | TRBJ1-1 | NA | 10 | TRBV12-3/TRBV12-4 | TGTGCCAGCAGTGTCACTGAAGCTTTCTTT | CASSVTEAFF
NA | TRBJ1-1 | NA | 14 | TRBV7-2 | TGTGCCAGCACCATTGTTATGGGGAACACTGAAGCTTTCTTT | CASTIVMGNTEAFF
many | TRBJ2-7 | NA | 12 | TRBV18 | TGTGCCAGCAGCCCCGGCCGCTACGAGCAGTACTTC | CASSPGRYEQYF
many | TRBJ2-5 | TRBD1 | 15 | TRBV7-2 | TGTGCCAGCAGGTCCCCGGGACAGGGGATGAAGACCCAGTACTTC | CASRSPGQGMKTQYF
NA | TRBJ1-3 | NA | 15 | TRBV15 | TGTGCCACCAGCAGATCCGGTTCCTCTGGAAACACCATATATTTT | CATSRSGSSGNTIYF
many | TRBJ2-1 | TRBD2 | 13 | TRBV29-1 | TGCAGCGTTCAAGCGGGAGGGATAAATGAGCAGTTCTTC | CSVQAGGINEQFF
few | TRBJ2-7 | TRBD1 | 15 | TRBV5-6 | TGTGCCAGCAGCTCTCAAACCGGGACAGGCTTACTGCAGTACTTC | CASSSQTGTGLLQYF
NA | TRBJ2-7 | NA | 14 | TRBV20-1 | TGCAGTGCTATACAGGGCCTCCACGCCTACGAGCAGTACTTC | CSAIQGLHAYEQYF
few | TRBJ1-1 | NA | 14 | TRBV20-1 | TGCAGTGCCCGGGGGGGGTCAGCGAACACTGAAGCTTTCTTT | CSARGGSANTEAFF
few | TRBJ1-1 | NA | 13 | TRBV7-3 | TGTGCCAGCACCCCCAGGGACGGGACTGAAGCTTTCTTT | CASTPRDGTEAFF
many | TRBJ2-3 | NA | 15 | TRBV4-2 | TGTGCCAGCAGCCAAGTAGCTGCTAGCACAGATACGCAGTATTTT | CASSQVAASTDTQYF
NA | TRBJ2-2 | TRBD2 | 16 | TRBV20-1 | TGCAGTGCTAGAGATCTGGGCCTAGCGGGATCCGGGGAGCTGTTTTTT | CSARDLGLAGSGELFF
NA | TRBJ1-2 | NA | 12 | TRBV12-3/TRBV12-4 | TGTGCCAGCAGTTTAGCAGGTCAAGGCTACACCTTC | CASSLAGQGYTF